This is a list of T cell receptor beta chains from one sample in a study of shared clonotypes between healthy human individuals. Clones were read by immunoSEQ multiplex PCR, and TCRdb kept only the in-frame ones, dropping some. The table records around 600,000 clones, approximately 97% of them present only once. Sequences were obtained from naive CD4+ T cells sorted from blood. The receptor source for this set is a woman aged 25-40 years in good health. The CDR3 runs from the conserved cysteine through the conserved F or W. A D gene is named only where the DNA matches it firmly. Clone size, where shown, is once, few, many, or a class for clones that have expanded.

. TRBJ2-7 . 13 TRBV28 TGTGCCAGCAGCGCGGGGCCAGCGGACGAGCAGTACTTC CASSAGPADEQYF
. TRBJ2-7 . 14 TRBV5-6 TGTGCCAGCAGCTTTAGGGACGGATCCTACGAGCAGTACTTC CASSFRDGSYEQYF
. TRBJ1-3 . 14 TRBV30 TGTGCCTGGACCCCAGGGGCAAAAGGAAACACCATATATTTT CAWTPGAKGNTIYF
. TRBJ2-7 TRBD1 14 TRBV11-2 TGTGCCAGCAGCGCCCGACAGGGGTCCTACGAGCAGTACTTC CASSARQGSYEQYF
. TRBJ1-2 TRBD1 14 TRBV2 TGTGCCAGCAGTGGGGGGACAGCCCTTTTCGGCTACACCTTC CASSGGTALFGYTF
. TRBJ2-1 . 17 TRBV7-2 TGTGCCAGCAGCCTAGGAATAGGGACGGAGACCTACAATGAGCAGTTCTTC CASSLGIGTETYNEQFF
. TRBJ2-4 . 13 TRBV27 TGTGCCAGCTCGACAGTCCCCAAAAACATTCAGTACTTC CASSTVPKNIQYF
. TRBJ1-3 . 16 TRBV5-1 TGCGCCAGCAGCCGCAAAACAGGTATCTCTGGAAACACCATATATTTT CASSRKTGISGNTIYF
. TRBJ1-5 . 21 TRBV28 TGTGCCAGCAGTTTTATAGAGGTCGGGCAGGGAAAGGCTCATAGCAATCAGCCCCAGCATTTT CASSFIEVGQGKAHSNQPQHF
. TRBJ2-5 TRBD1 15 TRBV10-2 TGCGCCAGCAGTGTCGGGACAGGCCTTCAAGAGACCCAGTACTTC CASSVGTGLQETQYF
. TRBJ1-5 . 15 TRBV6-1 TGTGCCAGCAGTGAAACTGCCGGGGCCAATCAGCCCCAGCATTTT CASSETAGANQPQHF
. TRBJ2-7 TRBD1 17 TRBV19 TGTGCCAGTAGTGGTGGCACCGGGACAGGGGTTTTCTACGAGCAGTACTTC CASSGGTGTGVFYEQYF
once TRBJ2-3 TRBD2 16 TRBV11-2 TGTGCCAGCAGCCCACGGACTAGCGGGAGGTTAGATACGCAGTATTTT CASSPRTSGRLDTQYF
once TRBJ2-6 TRBD2 20 TRBV4-2 TGTGCCAGCAGCCAGGATCCCCGACTAGCGGGGATCTCTGGGGCCAACGTCCTGACTTTC CASSQDPRLAGISGANVLTF
. TRBJ2-2 TRBD2 16 TRBV30 TGTGCCTGGGAGGAGAGCGGGAGGGCAGGAACCGGGGAGCTGTTTTTT CAWEESGRAGTGELFF
. TRBJ2-2 TRBD1 15 TRBV27 TGTGCCAGCAGCCGGACAGGGAAAAACACCGGGGAGCTGTTTTTT CASSRTGKNTGELFF
. TRBJ2-2 . 14 TRBV27 TGTGCCAGCAGTTTAGCGCAGGATGCCGGGGAGCTGTTTTTT CASSLAQDAGELFF
. TRBJ2-4 . 17 TRBV25-1 TGTGCCAGCAGTGACCCAGCCGGGACATCCGGGGGAAACATTCAGTACTTC CASSDPAGTSGGNIQYF
once TRBJ1-4 TRBD1 16 TRBV5-1 TGCGCCAGCAGCTTCAGGGGGGAGCAAACTAATGAAAAACTGTTTTTT CASSFRGEQTNEKLFF
. TRBJ1-3 . 14 TRBV28 TGTGCCAGCAGTTTGCAGAGCTCTGGAAACACCATATATTTT CASSLQSSGNTIYF
. TRBJ2-1 TRBD2 16 TRBV5-1 TGCGCCAGCAGCTTGGGACTAGCGGACTCCTACAATGAGCAGTTCTTC CASSLGLADSYNEQFF
. TRBJ2-7 TRBD2 14 TRBV2 TGTGCCGCACACCGGCTAGCGGAGTCCTACGAGCAGTACTTC CAAHRLAESYEQYF
. TRBJ2-3 TRBD2 16 TRBV11-2 TGTGCCAGCAGCCTGGGGACTAACCACCGGTCCGATACGCAGTATTTT CASSLGTNHRSDTQYF
. TRBJ1-5 . 13 TRBV7-9 TGTGCCAGCAGCTTAGCGTTGGCCCAGCCCCAGCATTTT CASSLALAQPQHF
. TRBJ2-4 . 17 TRBV15 TGTGCCACCAGCAGTAAGGGGCCCCTGCTAGCCAAAAACATTCAGTACTTC CATSSKGPLLAKNIQYF
. TRBJ2-3 TRBD1 14 TRBV10-3 TGTGCCATCCTGGGACAGGGGGCAAAAGATACGCAGTATTTT CAILGQGAKDTQYF
. TRBJ2-4 . 15 TRBV25-1 TGTGCCAGCAGTCCCCCCGGGGGCGCCAAAAACATTCAGTACTTC CASSPPGGAKNIQYF
. TRBJ1-5 . 13 TRBV28 TGTGCCAGCCAACGGGGAGGGGTTGTGACCCAGCATTTT CASQRGGVVTQHF
. TRBJ2-5 TRBD2 20 TRBV7-8 TGTGCCAGCAGCTCCGAACCTCCTCATTGGGCGGGAGGGCCTTATCCGACCCAGTACTTC CASSSEPPHWAGGPYPTQYF
. TRBJ2-7 . 14 TRBV2 TGTGCCAGCACCTTCCGGCGGGTGGGCTACGAGCAGTACTTC CASTFRRVGYEQYF
. TRBJ2-7 TRBD2 15 TRBV11-2 TGTGCCAGCAGCTTAGATCTCTCGGGAGGGAGTGGGCAGTACTTC CASSLDLSGGSGQYF
. TRBJ1-5 TRBD1 16 TRBV27 TGTGCCAGCAGTTTAAAAGGGACAGGGGGCCGTCAGCCCCAGCATTTT CASSLKGTGGRQPQHF
. TRBJ2-3 . 16 TRBV18 TGTGCCAGCTCAAAGTTGGTGGCCGGAAGCACAGATACGCAGTATTTT CASSKLVAGSTDTQYF
. TRBJ1-1 TRBD1 14 TRBV18 TGTGCCAGCGCGGGGACAGACGCCAACACTGAAGCTTTCTTT CASAGTDANTEAFF
. TRBJ2-3 TRBD1 19 TRBV7-9 TGTGCCAGCAGCTTGGGGCACACGGGACAGGGAGGGGGAACAGATACGCAGTATTTT CASSLGHTGQGGGTDTQYF
once TRBJ2-7 TRBD1 15 TRBV27 TGTGCCAGCAGACCTCCGGGACAGCTATTCTACGAGCAGTACTTC CASRPPGQLFYEQYF
. TRBJ1-4 TRBD1 16 TRBV28 TGTGCCAGCGGGTCTTTCGGACAGGCTAGGGGTGAAAAACTGTTTTTT CASGSFGQARGEKLFF
. TRBJ2-7 TRBD1 14 TRBV11-1 TGTGCCAGCAGCTTCCGGGACAGGGATTACGAGCAGTACTTC CASSFRDRDYEQYF
. TRBJ1-4 TRBD1 15 TRBV2 TGTGCCAGCAGGAACGACAGGGCTTTTAATGAAAAACTGTTTTTT CASRNDRAFNEKLFF
. TRBJ2-4 . 15 TRBV7-9 TGTGCCAGCAGCTTAGGGGCGGACGCCAAAAACATTCAGTACTTC CASSLGADAKNIQYF
. TRBJ1-2 . 12 TRBV11-1 TGTGCCAGCAGCTTGGAAGGGTATGGCTACACCTTC CASSLEGYGYTF
. TRBJ2-1 . 16 TRBV10-2 TGCGCCAGCAGGAAAGGGAGTTCAGGCGGTTACAATGAGCAGTTCTTC CASRKGSSGGYNEQFF
. TRBJ2-1 . 11 TRBV28 TGTGCCAGCAGCATACTTAATGAGCAGTTCTTC CASSILNEQFF
. TRBJ2-5 . 14 TRBV15 TGTGCCACCAGCAGAGATCGGGGGTTGGAGACCCAGTACTTC CATSRDRGLETQYF
. TRBJ2-1 TRBD2 15 TRBV11-3 TGTGCCAGCAGCGCGCGGACTAGCAATTACAATGAGCAGTTCTTC CASSARTSNYNEQFF
. TRBJ1-2 . 15 TRBV5-1 TGCGCCAGCAGCCCCCTAGGACAATCTTACTATGGCTACACCTTC CASSPLGQSYYGYTF
. TRBJ1-1 . 14 TRBV6-1 TGTGCCAGCAGTGAAGCCCGGGCAGTTGTTGAAGCTTTCTTT CASSEARAVVEAFF
. TRBJ1-2 . 15 TRBV25-1 TGTGCCAGCAGTGATAAGAGCGGAAATAACTATGGCTACACCTTC CASSDKSGNNYGYTF
. TRBJ2-4 . 16 TRBV28 TGTGCCAGCAGTTTATGGAAATTGAAAGCCAAAAACATTCAGTACTTC CASSLWKLKAKNIQYF
. TRBJ1-5 . 14 TRBV5-4 TGTGCCAGCAGTACTTACGGGAGCGGACAGCCCCAGCATTTT CASSTYGSGQPQHF
. TRBJ2-1 TRBD2 16 TRBV4-2 TGTGCCAGCAGCCAGGTGACTAGCACCTCCTACAATGAGCAGTTCTTC CASSQVTSTSYNEQFF
. TRBJ2-2 . 15 TRBV9 TGTGCCAGCAGCGTAGCCCCTCTGGTGGCCGGGGAGCTGTTTTTT CASSVAPLVAGELFF
. TRBJ2-7 . 14 TRBV5-1 TGCGCCAGCAGCTTGGGAGCTAGTCTCTACGAGCAGTACTTC CASSLGASLYEQYF
. TRBJ1-1 TRBD1 13 TRBV10-1 TGCGCCAGCAGCTTTACAGGGGGCACTGAAGCTTTCTTT CASSFTGGTEAFF
. TRBJ2-7 . 13 TRBV18 TGTGCCAGCTCCCAGCAAGGCGCCTACGAGCAGTACTTC CASSQQGAYEQYF
. TRBJ2-3 TRBD2 15 TRBV18 TGTGCCAGCTCATCGGGAGGGGGACCGGTGGATACGCAGTATTTT CASSSGGGPVDTQYF
. TRBJ1-4 . 17 TRBV27 TGTGCCAGCAGTTTACGCTTCCAGGGTGCAACTAATGAAAAACTGTTTTTT CASSLRFQGATNEKLFF
. TRBJ2-5 . 16 TRBV5-4 TGTGCCAGCAGCTTGGGGCCAGCGGAGACACAAGAGACCCAGTACTTC CASSLGPAETQETQYF
. TRBJ2-2 TRBD1 15 TRBV27 TGTGCCAGCAGTAGAACAGGGGGAAACACCGGGGAGCTGTTTTTT CASSRTGGNTGELFF